A selection of T cell receptor beta chains follows, all from one sample in a study of T and B cells in COVID-19 patients. From the multiplex PCR reads, TCRdb called clonotypes with MiXCR, one entry per CDR3 protein. This table has around 3,000 distinct CDR3 sequences, around a fifth appearing once. What was sequenced was blood. The receptors were sampled from a human donor with active COVID-19. Each CDR3 is given without its conserved first and last residue. The D gene is left open where the match is weak.

d_call: TRBD1
j_call: TRBJ2-7
v_call: TRBV6-1
cdr3_length: 10
cdr3_aa: ASRTTGSEQY

d_call: -
j_call: TRBJ2-1
v_call: TRBV12-3/TRBV12-4
cdr3_length: 13
cdr3_aa: ASTLSGAGINEQF

d_call: TRBD2
j_call: TRBJ2-1
v_call: TRBV2
cdr3_length: 11
cdr3_aa: ASTRYAGVEQF

d_call: -
j_call: TRBJ2-7
v_call: TRBV25-1
cdr3_length: 10
cdr3_aa: ASSEGRYEQY

d_call: -
j_call: TRBJ1-2
v_call: TRBV19
cdr3_length: 13
cdr3_aa: ASSIDAGQGNGYT

d_call: -
j_call: TRBJ2-3
v_call: TRBV24-1
cdr3_length: 15
cdr3_aa: ATSDLRYQGGTDTQY

d_call: -
j_call: TRBJ2-2
v_call: TRBV27
cdr3_length: 13
cdr3_aa: ASSVQGGGSGELF

d_call: -
j_call: TRBJ1-1
v_call: TRBV6-6
cdr3_length: 12
cdr3_aa: ASSYPGGEAEAF

d_call: TRBD2
j_call: TRBJ2-1
v_call: TRBV6-6
cdr3_length: 15
cdr3_aa: ASSYQQAGVLGNEQF

d_call: TRBD2
j_call: TRBJ2-1
v_call: TRBV30
cdr3_length: 15
cdr3_aa: AWKAGAASGRYNEQF

d_call: -
j_call: TRBJ1-5
v_call: TRBV6-2/TRBV6-3
cdr3_length: 14
cdr3_aa: ASSYNSPRSNQPQH

d_call: -
j_call: TRBJ2-1
v_call: TRBV30
cdr3_length: 13
cdr3_aa: AWNGDSSSYNEQF

d_call: -
j_call: TRBJ1-1
v_call: TRBV6-5
cdr3_length: 11
cdr3_aa: ASIPRGGTEAF

d_call: TRBD2
j_call: TRBJ2-3
v_call: TRBV24-1
cdr3_length: 16
cdr3_aa: ATSGGLAERGGTDTQY

d_call: -
j_call: TRBJ1-2
v_call: TRBV5-1
cdr3_length: 12
cdr3_aa: ASCFSQRGDGYT

d_call: TRBD2
j_call: TRBJ2-3
v_call: TRBV20-1
cdr3_length: 12
cdr3_aa: SARDGSGADTQY

d_call: -
j_call: TRBJ1-5
v_call: TRBV14
cdr3_length: 14
cdr3_aa: ASSQGVALPNQPQH

d_call: TRBD2
j_call: TRBJ2-1
v_call: TRBV6-5
cdr3_length: 11
cdr3_aa: ASRPTIAGTTF

d_call: -
j_call: TRBJ1-6
v_call: TRBV15
cdr3_length: 14
cdr3_aa: ATSRVVGRDNSPLH

d_call: -
j_call: TRBJ1-3
v_call: TRBV19
cdr3_length: 14
cdr3_aa: ASSPGDGTSGNTIY

d_call: -
j_call: TRBJ2-1
v_call: TRBV30
cdr3_length: 13
cdr3_aa: AWTKVAGAINEQF

d_call: TRBD1
j_call: TRBJ1-1
v_call: TRBV19
cdr3_length: 13
cdr3_aa: ASSIGQGANTEAF

d_call: -
j_call: TRBJ2-1
v_call: TRBV6-5
cdr3_length: 12
cdr3_aa: ASSPPLEGKEQF